Below are 2 T cell receptor beta chains sequenced from a single sample in a study of shared clonotypes between healthy human individuals. TCRdb's copy holds only in-frame clones and misses some; the assay was immunoSEQ multiplex PCR. The sample consists of approximately 1,000,000 clones, 60% to 80% of them appearing once. Sequencing input: memory CD4+ T cells from PBMCs. Subset denoted: CD45RA-negative fraction. Every receptor here comes from a man in his late teens or twenties in good health. Some clones in this sample may be carry-over from other donors' samples.

V gene TRBV19 combines with J gene TRBJ1-5; 7 bases are shared with TRBD1. This CDR3 contains 15 residues. Germline values: CDR1 LNHDA, CDR2 SQIVND (reference sequence). J lost 1 base, V lost 5 bases, and 5 bases had no gene match. For the CDR3, the DNA is TGTGCCAGTAGTCCCAGGGGGAGGAGCAATCAGCCCCAGCATTTT. It specifies CASSPRGRSNQPQHF.

The rearrangement uses TRBV4-3 and TRBJ1-1, with TRBD1 matching over 7 bases. The trim removed 4 bases at V and 0 bases at J, leaving 5 bases unmatched. The length of the CDR3 is 15 residues. From germline, CDR1 is LGHNA and CDR2 YSLEER. The CDR3 sequence: CASSLEQGMNTEAFF. The CDR3 DNA sequence: TGCGCCAGCAGCCTAGAACAGGGGATGAACACTGAAGCTTTCTTT.